The T cell receptor beta chain described here comes from a study of T cell responses to AZD1222 COVID-19 vaccine. Regarding the study as a whole: Recipients of AZD1222 seropositive at baseline numbered only 6 or 7.

As for this clone: Its antigen is not identified.

The assay was immunoSEQ multiplex PCR, and TCRdb's table has in-frame clones only and misses some. The top ten hold approximately 5.6% of the sample, which has some 150,000 clones, roughly 88% seen once. The input for sequencing was peripheral blood, taken 28 days after the second dose of the MenACWY control vaccine. The receptor's source is an adult who received the MenACWY meningococcal vaccine as a control.

CDR3 coding DNA: TGTGCCAGCAGCCAAGACCGGGGGAATTCACCCCTCCACTTT. The encoded protein is CASSQDRGNSPLHF. The rearrangement uses TRBV4-2 and TRBJ1-6; a weak D match, TRBD1 (5 bases). V dropped 0 bases and J dropped 7 bases, with 7 bases sitting between them. The CDR3 is made up of 14 amino acids. CDR1 is LGHNA and CDR2 is YNFKEQ in the germline V gene.